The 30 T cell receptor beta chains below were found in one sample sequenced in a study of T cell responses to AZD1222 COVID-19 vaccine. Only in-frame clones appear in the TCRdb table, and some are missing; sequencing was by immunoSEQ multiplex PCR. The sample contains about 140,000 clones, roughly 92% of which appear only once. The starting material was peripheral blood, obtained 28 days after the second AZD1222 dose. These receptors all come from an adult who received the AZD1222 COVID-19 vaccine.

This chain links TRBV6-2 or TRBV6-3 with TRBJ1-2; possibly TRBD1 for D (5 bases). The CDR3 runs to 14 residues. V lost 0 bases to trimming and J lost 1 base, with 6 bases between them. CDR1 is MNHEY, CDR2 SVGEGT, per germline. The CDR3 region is CASSYSTVNYGYTF. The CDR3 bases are TGTGCCAGCAGTTACTCGACAGTTAACTATGGCTACACCTTC.

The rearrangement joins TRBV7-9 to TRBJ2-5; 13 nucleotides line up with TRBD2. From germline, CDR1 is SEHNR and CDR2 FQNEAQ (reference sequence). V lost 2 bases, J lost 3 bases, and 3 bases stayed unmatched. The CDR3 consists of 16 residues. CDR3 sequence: CASSLTSGRAKETQYF. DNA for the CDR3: TGTGCCAGCAGCTTAACTAGCGGGAGGGCCAAAGAGACCCAGTACTTC.

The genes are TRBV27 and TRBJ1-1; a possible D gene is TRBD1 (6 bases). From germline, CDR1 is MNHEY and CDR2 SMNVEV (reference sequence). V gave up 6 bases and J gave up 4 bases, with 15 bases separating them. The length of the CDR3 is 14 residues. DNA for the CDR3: TGTGCCAGCAGAACCCAGGGAGGGGGCACTGAAGCTTTCTTT. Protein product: CASRTQGGGTEAFF.

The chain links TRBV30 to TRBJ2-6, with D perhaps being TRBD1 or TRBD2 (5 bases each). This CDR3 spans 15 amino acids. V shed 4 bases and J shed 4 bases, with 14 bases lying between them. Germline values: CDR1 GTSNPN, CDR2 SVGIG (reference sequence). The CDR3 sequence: CAWTPWGLGANVLTF. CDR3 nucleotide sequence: TGTGCCTGGACCCCTTGGGGGTTGGGGGCCAACGTCCTGACTTTC. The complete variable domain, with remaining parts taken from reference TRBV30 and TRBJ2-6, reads SQTIHQWPATLVQPVGSPLSLECTVEGTSNPNLYWYRQAAGRGLQLLFYSVGIGQISSEVPQNLSASRPQDRQFILSSKKLLLSDSGFYLCAWTPWGLGANVLTFGAGSRLTVL.

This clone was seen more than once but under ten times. CDR3 sequence: CATSPPQGPVGSETQYF. The CDR3 nucleotides are TGTGCCACCAGCCCACCCCAAGGCCCCGTTGGCTCGGAGACCCAGTACTTC. The rearrangement links TRBV15 to TRBJ2-5, with D unclear. Trimming removed 5 bases from V and 5 bases from J, with 24 bases in between. Germline V gene sequence: CDR1 LNHNV, CDR2 YYDKDF (reference sequence). The CDR3 is made up of 17 amino acids.

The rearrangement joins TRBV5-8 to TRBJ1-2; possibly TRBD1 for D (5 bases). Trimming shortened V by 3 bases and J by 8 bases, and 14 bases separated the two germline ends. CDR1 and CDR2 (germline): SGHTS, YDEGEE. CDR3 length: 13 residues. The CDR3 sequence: CASSSKGRWGYTF. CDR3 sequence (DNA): TGTGCCAGCAGCTCTAAGGGGAGATGGGGCTACACCTTC.

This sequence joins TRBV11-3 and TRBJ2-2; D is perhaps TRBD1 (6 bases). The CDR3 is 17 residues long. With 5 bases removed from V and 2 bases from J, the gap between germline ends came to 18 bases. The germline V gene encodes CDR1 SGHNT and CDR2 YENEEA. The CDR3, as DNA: TGTGCCAGCAGCCCGAGAACCGGGACAAGTAACACCGGGGAGCTGTTTTTT. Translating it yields CASSPRTGTSNTGELFF.

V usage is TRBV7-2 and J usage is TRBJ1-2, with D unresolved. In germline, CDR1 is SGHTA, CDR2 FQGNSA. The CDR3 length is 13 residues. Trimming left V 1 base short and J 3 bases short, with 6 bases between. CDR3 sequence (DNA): TGTGCCAGCAGCTTAGGGCGGCACTATGGCTACACCTTC. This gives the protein CASSLGRHYGYTF.

CDR3 loop: CASSLTTSGSNEQFF. The CDR3 DNA reads TGTGCCAGCAGTTTAACGACTAGCGGGAGCAATGAGCAGTTCTTC. This rearrangement joins TRBV27 to TRBJ2-1, with 12 bases identical to TRBD2. V shed 2 bases and J 6 bases; nucleotides not matched to a gene: 2. Germline V gene sequence: CDR1 MNHEY, CDR2 SMNVEV (reference sequence). The CDR3 contains 15 residues.

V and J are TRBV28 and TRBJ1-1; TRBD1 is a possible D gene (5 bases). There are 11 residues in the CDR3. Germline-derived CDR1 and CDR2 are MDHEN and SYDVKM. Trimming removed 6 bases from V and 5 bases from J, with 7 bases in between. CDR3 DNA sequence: TGTGCCAGCAGCGGGGGTACTGAAGCTTTCTTT. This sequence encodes CASSGGTEAFF.

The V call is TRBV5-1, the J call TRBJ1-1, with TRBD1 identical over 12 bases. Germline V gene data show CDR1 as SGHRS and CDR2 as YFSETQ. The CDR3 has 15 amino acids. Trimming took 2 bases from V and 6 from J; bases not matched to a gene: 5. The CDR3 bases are TGCGCCAGCAGCTTTTGGGACAGGGGGCGGCCTGAAGCTTTCTTT. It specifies CASSFWDRGRPEAFF.

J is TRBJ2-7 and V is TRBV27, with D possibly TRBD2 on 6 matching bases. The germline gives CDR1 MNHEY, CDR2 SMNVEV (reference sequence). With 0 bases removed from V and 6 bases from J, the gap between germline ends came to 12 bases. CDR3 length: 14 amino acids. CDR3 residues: CASSLSGRESEQYF. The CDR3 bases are TGTGCCAGCAGTTTATCCGGGAGAGAGAGCGAGCAGTACTTC.

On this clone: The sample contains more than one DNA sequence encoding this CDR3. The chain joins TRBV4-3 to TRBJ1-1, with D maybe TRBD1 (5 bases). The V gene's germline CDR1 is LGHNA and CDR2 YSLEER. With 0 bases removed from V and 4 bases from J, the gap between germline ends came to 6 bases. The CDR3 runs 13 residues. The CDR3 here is CASSQDRGTEAFF. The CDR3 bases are TGCGCCAGCAGCCAAGATAGGGGCACTGAAGCTTTCTTT.

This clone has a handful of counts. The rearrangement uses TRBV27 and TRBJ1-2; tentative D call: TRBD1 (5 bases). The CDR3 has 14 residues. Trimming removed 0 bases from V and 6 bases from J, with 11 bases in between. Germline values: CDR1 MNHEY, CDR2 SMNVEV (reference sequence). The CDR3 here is CASSLSSGYNGYTF. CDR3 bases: TGTGCCAGCAGTTTATCGTCAGGGTATAATGGCTACACCTTC.

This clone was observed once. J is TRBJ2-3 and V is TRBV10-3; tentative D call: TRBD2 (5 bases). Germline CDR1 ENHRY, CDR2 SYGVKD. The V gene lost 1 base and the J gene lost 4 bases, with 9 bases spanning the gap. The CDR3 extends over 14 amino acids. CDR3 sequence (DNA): TGTGCCATCAGTGAGTACGTCGGGGCAGATACGCAGTATTTT. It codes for CAISEYVGADTQYF.

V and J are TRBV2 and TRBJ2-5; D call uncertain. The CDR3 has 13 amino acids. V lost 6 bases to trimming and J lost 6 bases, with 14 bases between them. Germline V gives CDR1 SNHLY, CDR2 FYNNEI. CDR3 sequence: CASSENHGQTQYF. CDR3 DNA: TGTGCCAGCAGCGAAAATCACGGACAGACCCAGTACTTC.

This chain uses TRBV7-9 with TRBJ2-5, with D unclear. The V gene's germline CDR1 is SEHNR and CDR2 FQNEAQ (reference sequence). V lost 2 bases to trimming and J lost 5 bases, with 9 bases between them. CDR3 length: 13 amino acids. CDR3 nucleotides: TGTGCCAGCAGCTTACGACCTGGGGAGACCCAGTACTTC. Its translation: CASSLRPGETQYF.

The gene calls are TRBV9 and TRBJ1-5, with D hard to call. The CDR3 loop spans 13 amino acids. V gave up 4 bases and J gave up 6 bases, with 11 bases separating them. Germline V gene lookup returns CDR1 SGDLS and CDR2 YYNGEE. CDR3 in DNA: TGTGCCAGCAGCCCTCGGACGGGTCAGCCCCAGCATTTT. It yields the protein CASSPRTGQPQHF.

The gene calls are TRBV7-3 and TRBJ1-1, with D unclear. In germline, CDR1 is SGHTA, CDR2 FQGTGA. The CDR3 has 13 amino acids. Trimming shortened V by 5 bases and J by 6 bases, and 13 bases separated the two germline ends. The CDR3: CASSPSDGAEAFF. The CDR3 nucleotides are TGTGCCAGCAGCCCCTCAGATGGCGCTGAAGCTTTCTTT.

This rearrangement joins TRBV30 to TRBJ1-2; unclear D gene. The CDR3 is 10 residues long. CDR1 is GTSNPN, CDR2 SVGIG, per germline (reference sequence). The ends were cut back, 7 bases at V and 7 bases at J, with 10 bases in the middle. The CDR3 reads CAFLRTGYTF. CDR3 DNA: TGTGCCTTCCTCAGAACTGGCTACACCTTC. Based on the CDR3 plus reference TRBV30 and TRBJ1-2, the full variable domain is SQTIHQWPATLVQPVGSPLSLECTVEGTSNPNLYWYRQAAGRGLQLLFYSVGIGQISSEVPQNLSASRPQDRQFILSSKKLLLSDSGFYLCAFLRTGYTFGSGTRLTVV.

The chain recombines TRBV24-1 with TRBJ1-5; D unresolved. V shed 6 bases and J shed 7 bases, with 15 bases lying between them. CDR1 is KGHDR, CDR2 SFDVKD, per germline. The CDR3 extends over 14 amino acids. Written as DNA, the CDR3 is TGTGCCACCAGTACCCCGGAGGGAAGCCAGCCCCAGCATTTT. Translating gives CATSTPEGSQPQHF.

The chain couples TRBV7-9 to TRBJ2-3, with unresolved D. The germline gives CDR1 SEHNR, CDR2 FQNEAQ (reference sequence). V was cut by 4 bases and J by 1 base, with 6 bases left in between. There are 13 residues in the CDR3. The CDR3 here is CASSSYGTDTQYF. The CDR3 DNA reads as TGTGCCAGCAGCTCGTACGGCACAGATACGCAGTATTTT.

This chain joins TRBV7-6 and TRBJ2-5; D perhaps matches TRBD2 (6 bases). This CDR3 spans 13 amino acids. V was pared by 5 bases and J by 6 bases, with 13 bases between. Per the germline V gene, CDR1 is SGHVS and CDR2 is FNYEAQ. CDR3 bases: TGTGCCAGCAGCCCGACTAGTCGGCAGACCCAGTACTTC. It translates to CASSPTSRQTQYF.

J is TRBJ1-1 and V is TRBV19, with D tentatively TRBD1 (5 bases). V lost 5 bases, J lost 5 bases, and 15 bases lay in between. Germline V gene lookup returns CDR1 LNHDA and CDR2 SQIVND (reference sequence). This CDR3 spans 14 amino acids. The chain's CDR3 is CASSYTGAGTEAFF. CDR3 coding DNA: TGTGCCAGTAGTTACACCGGGGCCGGAACTGAAGCTTTCTTT. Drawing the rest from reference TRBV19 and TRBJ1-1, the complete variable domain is DGGITQSPKYLFRKEGQNVTLSCEQNLNHDAMYWYRQDPGQGLRLIYYSQIVNDFQKGDIAEGYSVSREKKESFPLTVTSAQKNPTAFYLCASSYTGAGTEAFFGQGTRLTVV.

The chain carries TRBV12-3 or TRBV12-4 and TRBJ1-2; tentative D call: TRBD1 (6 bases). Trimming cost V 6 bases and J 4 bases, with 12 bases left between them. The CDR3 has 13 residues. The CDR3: CASSPGQSYGYTF. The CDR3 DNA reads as TGTGCCAGCAGCCCCGGACAGTCCTATGGCTACACCTTC.

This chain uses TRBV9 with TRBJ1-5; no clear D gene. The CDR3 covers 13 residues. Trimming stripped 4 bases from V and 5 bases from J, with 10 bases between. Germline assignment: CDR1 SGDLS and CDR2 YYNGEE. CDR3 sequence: CASSPSYDQPQHF. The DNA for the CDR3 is TGTGCCAGCAGCCCTTCTTACGATCAGCCCCAGCATTTT.

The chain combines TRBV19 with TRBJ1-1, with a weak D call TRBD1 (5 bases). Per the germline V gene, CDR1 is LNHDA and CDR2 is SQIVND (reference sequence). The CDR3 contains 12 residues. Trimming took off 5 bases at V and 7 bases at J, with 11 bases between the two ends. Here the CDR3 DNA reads TGTGCCAGTAGTCAAGGGGCCCTTGAAGCTTTCTTT. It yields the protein CASSQGALEAFF.

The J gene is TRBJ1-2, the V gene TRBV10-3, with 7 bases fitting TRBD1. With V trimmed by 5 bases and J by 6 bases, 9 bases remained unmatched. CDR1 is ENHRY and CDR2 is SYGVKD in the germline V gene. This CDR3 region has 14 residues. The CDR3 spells CAISFGTARDGYTF. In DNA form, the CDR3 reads TGTGCCATCAGTTTCGGGACAGCCCGGGATGGCTACACCTTC.

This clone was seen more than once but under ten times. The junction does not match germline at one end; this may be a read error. The CDR3 spells CASIMRTGTFF. CDR3 DNA sequence: TGTGCCAGCATTATGAGAACCGGGACTTTTTTT. The V and J genes are TRBV2 and TRBJ2-3; D possibly corresponds to TRBD2 (6 bases). This CDR3 has 11 amino acids. Per the germline V gene, CDR1 is SNHLY and CDR2 is FYNNEI. Based on the CDR3 plus reference TRBV2 and TRBJ2-3, the full variable domain is EPEVTQTPSHQVTQMGQEVILRCVPISNHLYFYWYRQILGQKVEFLVSFYNNEISEKSEIFDDQFSVERPDGSNFTLKIRSTKLEDSAMYFCASIMRTGTFFGPGTRLTVL.

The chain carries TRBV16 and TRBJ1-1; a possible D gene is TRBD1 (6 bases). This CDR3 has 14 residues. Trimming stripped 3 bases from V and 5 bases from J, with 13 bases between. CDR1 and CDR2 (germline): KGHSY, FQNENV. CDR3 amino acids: CASSQGAGGTEAFF. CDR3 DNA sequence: TGTGCCAGCAGCCAGGGGGCCGGGGGAACTGAAGCTTTCTTT.